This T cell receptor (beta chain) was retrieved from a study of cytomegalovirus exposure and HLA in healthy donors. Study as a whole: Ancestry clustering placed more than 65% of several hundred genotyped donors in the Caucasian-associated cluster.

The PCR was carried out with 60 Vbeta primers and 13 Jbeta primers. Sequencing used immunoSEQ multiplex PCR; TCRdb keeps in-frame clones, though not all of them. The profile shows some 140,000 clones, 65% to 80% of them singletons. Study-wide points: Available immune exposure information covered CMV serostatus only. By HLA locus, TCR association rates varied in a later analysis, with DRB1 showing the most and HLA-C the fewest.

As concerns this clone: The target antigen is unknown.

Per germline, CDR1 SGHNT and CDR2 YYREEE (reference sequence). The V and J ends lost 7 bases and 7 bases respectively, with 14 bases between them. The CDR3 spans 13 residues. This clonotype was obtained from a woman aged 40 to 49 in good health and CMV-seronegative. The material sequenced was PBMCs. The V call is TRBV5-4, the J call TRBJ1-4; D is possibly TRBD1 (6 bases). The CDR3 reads CASGSQGLEKLFF. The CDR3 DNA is TGTGCCAGCGGTAGTCAGGGGCTTGAAAAACTGTTTTTT.